The 6 T cell receptor beta chains in this list originate from one sample, sequenced in a study of control samples from healthy donors and cancer patients. Only in-frame clones appear in the TCRdb table, and some are missing; sequencing was by immunoSEQ multiplex PCR. The repertoire holds 150,000 to 200,000 clones, about 86% seen once, with roughly 5.3% in the top ten. Material for sequencing was blood. The receptors derive from a woman under 40 in good health.

The V call is TRBV7-6, the J call TRBJ2-2; 9 bases align to TRBD1. This CDR3 is 16 amino acids long. CDR1 and CDR2 from the germline V gene are SGHVS and FNYEAQ. The junction had 8 bases not matched to a gene; V was cut back by 5 bases and J by 4 bases. DNA of the CDR3: TGTGCCAGCAGCCCACACAGGGGGCCGGGCACCGGGGAGCTGTTTTTT. Its translation is CASSPHRGPGTGELFF.

V usage is TRBV10-3 and J usage is TRBJ2-7; weak D call: TRBD1 (5 bases). This CDR3 contains 15 residues. Germline loops: CDR1 ENHRY, CDR2 SYGVKD. V lost 0 bases to trimming and J lost 4 bases, with 13 bases between them. As DNA, the CDR3 is TGTGCCATCAGTGAGTCGAGGACATCGAAGTACGAGCAGTACTTC. It specifies CAISESRTSKYEQYF.

The chain recombines TRBV24-1 with TRBJ2-3; D call uncertain. This CDR3 has 14 residues. Per germline, CDR1 KGHDR and CDR2 SFDVKD. The V end was cut by 5 bases, the J end by 3 bases, with 11 bases between. This chain's CDR3 is CATSVMDVTDTQYF. In nucleotides, the CDR3 is TGTGCCACCAGTGTTATGGACGTGACAGATACGCAGTATTTT.

A word on this clone: One end of the junction does not line up with germline, which may come from a read error. The sample contains more than one DNA sequence encoding this CDR3. V gene TRBV5-1 combines with J gene TRBJ1-5; 7 bases are a match to TRBD1. CDR1 is SGHRS and CDR2 is YFSETQ in the germline V gene. This CDR3 is built from 15 residues. CDR3 residues: CASSFGTDPNQPQHF. As DNA, the CDR3 is TGCGCCAGTAGCTTCGGGACAGACCCCAATCAGCCCCAGCATTTT.

The chain employs TRBV18 and TRBJ2-1; 11 positions agree with TRBD2. Trimming removed 0 bases from V and 4 bases from J; junction bases left unmatched: 11. From germline, CDR1 is KGHSH and CDR2 LQKENI. The CDR3 has 19 residues. CDR3: CASSPPATSGRYGYNEQFF. In DNA, the CDR3 is TGTGCCAGCTCACCACCAGCTACTAGCGGGAGATATGGGTACAATGAGCAGTTCTTC.

The chain has TRBV7-9 and TRBJ2-4, with D uncertain. Per the germline V gene, CDR1 is SEHNR and CDR2 is FQNEAQ (reference sequence). Trimming removed 2 bases at V and 0 bases at J, with 11 bases between. The CDR3 covers 16 residues. CDR3 coding DNA: TGTGCCAGCAGCTTACTCTACGGCGTAGCCAAAAACATTCAGTACTTC. This encodes CASSLLYGVAKNIQYF.